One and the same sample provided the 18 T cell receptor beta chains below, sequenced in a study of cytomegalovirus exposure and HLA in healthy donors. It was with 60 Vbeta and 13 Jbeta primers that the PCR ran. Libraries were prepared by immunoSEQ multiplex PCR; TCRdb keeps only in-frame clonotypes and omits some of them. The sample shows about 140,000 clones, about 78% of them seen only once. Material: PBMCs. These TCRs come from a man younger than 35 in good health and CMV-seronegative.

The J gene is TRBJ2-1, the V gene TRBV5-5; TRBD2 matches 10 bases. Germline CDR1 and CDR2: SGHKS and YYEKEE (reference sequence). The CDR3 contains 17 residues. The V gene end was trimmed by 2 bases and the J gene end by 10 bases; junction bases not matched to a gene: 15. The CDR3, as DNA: TGTGCCAGCAGCTTTTTTTTGGCTAGCGGGAGCCTTCGAGAGCAGTTCTTC. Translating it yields CASSFFLASGSLREQFF. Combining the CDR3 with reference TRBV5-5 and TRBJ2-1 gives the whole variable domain DAGVTQSPTHLIKTRGQQVTLRCSPISGHKSVSWYQQVLGQGPQFIFQYYEKEERGRGNFPDRFSARQFPNYSSELNVNALLLGDSALYLCASSFFLASGSLREQFFGPGTRLTVL.

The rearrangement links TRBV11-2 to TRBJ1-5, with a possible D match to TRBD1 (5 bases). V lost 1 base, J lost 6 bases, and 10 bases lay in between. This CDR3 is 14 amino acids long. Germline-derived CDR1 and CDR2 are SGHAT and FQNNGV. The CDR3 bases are TGTGCCAGCAGCTTAGTCCAGGGTGGTCAGCCCCAGCATTTT. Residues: CASSLVQGGQPQHF.

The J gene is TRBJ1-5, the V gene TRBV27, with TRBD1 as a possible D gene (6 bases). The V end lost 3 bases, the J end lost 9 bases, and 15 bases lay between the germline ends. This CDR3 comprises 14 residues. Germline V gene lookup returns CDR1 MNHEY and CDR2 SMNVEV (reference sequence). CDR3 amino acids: CASSFRGGVRPQHF. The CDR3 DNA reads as TGTGCCAGCAGTTTTAGGGGGGGCGTTCGGCCCCAGCATTTT.

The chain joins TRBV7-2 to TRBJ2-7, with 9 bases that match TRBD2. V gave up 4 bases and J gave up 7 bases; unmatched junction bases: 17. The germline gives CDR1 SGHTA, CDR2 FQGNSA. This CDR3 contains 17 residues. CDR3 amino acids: CASSSQIQSGGPWEQYF. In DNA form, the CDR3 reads TGTGCCAGCAGCTCCCAGATACAGAGCGGGGGGCCGTGGGAGCAGTACTTC.

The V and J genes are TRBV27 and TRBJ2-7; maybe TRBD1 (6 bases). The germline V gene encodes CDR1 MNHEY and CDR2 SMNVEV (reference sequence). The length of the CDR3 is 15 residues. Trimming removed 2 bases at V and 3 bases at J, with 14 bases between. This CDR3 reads CASSLRAGVLYEQYF. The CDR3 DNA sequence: TGTGCCAGCAGTTTACGGGCAGGGGTTCTCTACGAGCAGTACTTC.

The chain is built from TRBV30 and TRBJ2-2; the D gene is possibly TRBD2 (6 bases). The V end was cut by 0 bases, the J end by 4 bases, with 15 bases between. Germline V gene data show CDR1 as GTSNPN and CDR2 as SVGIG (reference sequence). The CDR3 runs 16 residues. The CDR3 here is CAWSVLFGDFTGELFF. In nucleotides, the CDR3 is TGTGCCTGGAGTGTACTCTTTGGGGACTTCACCGGGGAGCTGTTTTTT.

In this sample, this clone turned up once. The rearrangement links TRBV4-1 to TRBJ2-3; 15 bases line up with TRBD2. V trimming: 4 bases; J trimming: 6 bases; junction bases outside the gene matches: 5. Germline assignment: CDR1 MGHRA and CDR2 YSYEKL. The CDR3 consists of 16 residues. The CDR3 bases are TGCGCCAGCAGCCGAGGGACTAGCGGGAGGCATGATACGCAGTATTTT. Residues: CASSRGTSGRHDTQYF.

In nucleotides, the CDR3 is TGTGCCAGCAGCTTGGGAGGTCTAGCGGACTACAATGAGCAGTTCTTC. Protein sequence: CASSLGGLADYNEQFF. The chain couples TRBV5-6 to TRBJ2-1; 7 bases fit TRBD2. The CDR3 runs to 16 residues. The trim removed 0 bases at V and 3 bases at J, leaving 6 bases unmatched. Germline CDR1 and CDR2: SGHDT and YYEEEE.

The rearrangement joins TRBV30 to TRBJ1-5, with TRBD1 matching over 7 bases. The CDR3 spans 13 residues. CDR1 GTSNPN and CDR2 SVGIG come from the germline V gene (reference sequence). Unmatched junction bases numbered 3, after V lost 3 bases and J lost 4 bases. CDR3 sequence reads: CAWSLQGNQPQHF. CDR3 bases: TGTGCCTGGAGCTTACAGGGGAATCAGCCCCAGCATTTT.

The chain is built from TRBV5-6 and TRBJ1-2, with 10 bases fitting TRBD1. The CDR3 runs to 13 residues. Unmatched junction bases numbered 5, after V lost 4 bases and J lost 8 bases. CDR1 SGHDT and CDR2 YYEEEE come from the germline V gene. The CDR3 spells CASSPRTGGGYTF. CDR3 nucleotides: TGTGCCAGCAGCCCTCGGACAGGGGGGGGCTACACCTTC.

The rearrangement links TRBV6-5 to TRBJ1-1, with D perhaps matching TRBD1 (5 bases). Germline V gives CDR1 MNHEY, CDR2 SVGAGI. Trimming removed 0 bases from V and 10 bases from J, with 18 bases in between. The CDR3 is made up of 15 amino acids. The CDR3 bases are TGTGCCAGCAGTTACTCCGGATTGCGGGACGATGTAGCTTTCTTT. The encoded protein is CASSYSGLRDDVAFF.

The CDR3, as DNA: TGTGCCAGCAGTCCTGTGGGGGGTATAGATACGCAGTATTTT. Amino acids: CASSPVGGIDTQYF. The chain carries TRBV27 and TRBJ2-3; a possible D gene is TRBD2 (6 bases). Deletions cut 5 bases from V and 5 bases from J, with 14 bases between. Germline-derived CDR1 and CDR2 are MNHEY and SMNVEV (reference sequence). The CDR3 runs 14 residues.

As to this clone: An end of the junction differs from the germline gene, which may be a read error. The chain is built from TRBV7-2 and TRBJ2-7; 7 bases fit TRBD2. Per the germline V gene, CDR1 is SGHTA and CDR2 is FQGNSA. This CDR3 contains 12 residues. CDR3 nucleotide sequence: TGTGCCAGCAGCTCCCTCGGGCGGGGGTCCTTATTC. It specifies CASSSLGRGSLF.

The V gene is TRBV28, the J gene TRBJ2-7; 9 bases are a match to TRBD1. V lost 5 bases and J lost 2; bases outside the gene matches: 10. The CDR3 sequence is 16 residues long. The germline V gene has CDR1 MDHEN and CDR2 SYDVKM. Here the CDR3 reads CASSISGTGLTYEQYF. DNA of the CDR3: TGTGCCAGCAGTATATCCGGGACAGGGCTTACCTACGAGCAGTACTTC.

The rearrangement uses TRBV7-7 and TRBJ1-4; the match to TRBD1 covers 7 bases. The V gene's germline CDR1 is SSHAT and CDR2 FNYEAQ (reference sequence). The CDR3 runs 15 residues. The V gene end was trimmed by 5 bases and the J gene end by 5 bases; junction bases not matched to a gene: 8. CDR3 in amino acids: CASSPLGGGNEKLFF. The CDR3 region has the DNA TGTGCCAGCAGCCCCCTAGGAGGGGGCAATGAAAAACTGTTTTTT.

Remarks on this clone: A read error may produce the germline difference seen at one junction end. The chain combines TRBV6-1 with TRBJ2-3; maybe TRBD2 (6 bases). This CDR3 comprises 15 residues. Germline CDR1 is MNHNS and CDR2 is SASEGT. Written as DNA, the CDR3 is TGTGCCAGCACGGCAGTTCGGAGGGGCACCGATACGCAGTATTTT. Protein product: CASTAVRRGTDTQYF.

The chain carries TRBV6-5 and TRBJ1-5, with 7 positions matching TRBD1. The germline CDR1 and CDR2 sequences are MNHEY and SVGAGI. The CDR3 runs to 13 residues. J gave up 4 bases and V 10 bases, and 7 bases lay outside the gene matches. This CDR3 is CATRTGTNQPQHF. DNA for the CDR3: TGTGCCACCCGGACAGGAACTAATCAGCCCCAGCATTTT.

This CDR3 is CATSGSGGLVHEQYF. The CDR3 nucleotides are TGTGCCACCAGCGGGAGCGGGGGGTTAGTTCACGAGCAGTACTTC. The chain recombines TRBV15 with TRBJ2-7, with 9 bases matching TRBD2. V dropped 5 bases and J dropped 5; count of bases not matched to a gene: 10. This CDR3 has 15 residues. Germline V lookup: CDR1 LNHNV, CDR2 YYDKDF (reference sequence).